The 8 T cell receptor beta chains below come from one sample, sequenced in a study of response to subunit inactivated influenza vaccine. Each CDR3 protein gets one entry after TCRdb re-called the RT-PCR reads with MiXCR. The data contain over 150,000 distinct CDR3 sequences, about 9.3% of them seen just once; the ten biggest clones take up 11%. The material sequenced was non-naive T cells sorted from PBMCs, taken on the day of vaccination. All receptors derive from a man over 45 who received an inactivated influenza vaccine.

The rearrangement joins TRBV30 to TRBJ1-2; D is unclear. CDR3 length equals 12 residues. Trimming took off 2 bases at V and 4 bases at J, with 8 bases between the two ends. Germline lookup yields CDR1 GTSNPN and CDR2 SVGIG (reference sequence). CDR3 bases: TGTGCCTGGAGTTGGGTGGGCTATGGCTACACCTTC. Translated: CAWSWVGYGYTF.

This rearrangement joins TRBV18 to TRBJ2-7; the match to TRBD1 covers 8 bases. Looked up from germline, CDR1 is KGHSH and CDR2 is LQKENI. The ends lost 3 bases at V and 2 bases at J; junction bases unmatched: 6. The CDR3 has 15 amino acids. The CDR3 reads CASSPEDRAPYEQYF. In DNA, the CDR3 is TGTGCCAGCTCACCCGAGGACAGGGCGCCCTACGAGCAGTACTTC.

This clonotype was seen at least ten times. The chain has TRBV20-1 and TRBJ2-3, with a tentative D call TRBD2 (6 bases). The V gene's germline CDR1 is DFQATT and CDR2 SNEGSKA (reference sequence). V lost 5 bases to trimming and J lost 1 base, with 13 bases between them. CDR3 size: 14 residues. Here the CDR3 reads CSASSVSRTDTQYF. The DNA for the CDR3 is TGCAGTGCTTCTAGCGTCTCCCGCACAGATACGCAGTATTTT.

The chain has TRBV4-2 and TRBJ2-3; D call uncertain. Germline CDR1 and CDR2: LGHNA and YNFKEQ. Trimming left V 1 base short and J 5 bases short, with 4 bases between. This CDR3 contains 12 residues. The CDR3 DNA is TGTGCCAGCAGCCAAGGCGTAGATACGCAGTATTTT. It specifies CASSQGVDTQYF.

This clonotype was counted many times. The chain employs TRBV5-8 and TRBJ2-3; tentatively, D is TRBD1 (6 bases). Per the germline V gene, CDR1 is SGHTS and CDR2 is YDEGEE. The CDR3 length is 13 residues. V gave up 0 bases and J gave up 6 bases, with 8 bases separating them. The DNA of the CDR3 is TGTGCCAGCAGCTTGGTCGACAGGGATACGCAGTATTTT. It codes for CASSLVDRDTQYF.

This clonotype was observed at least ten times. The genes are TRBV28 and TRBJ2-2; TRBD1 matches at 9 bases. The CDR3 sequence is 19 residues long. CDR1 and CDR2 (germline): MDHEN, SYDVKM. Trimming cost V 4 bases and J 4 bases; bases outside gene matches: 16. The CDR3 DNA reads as TGTGCCAGCAGTTCCTCCTACCTGGACAGGGGTCGATTCACCGGGGAGCTGTTTTTT. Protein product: CASSSSYLDRGRFTGELFF.

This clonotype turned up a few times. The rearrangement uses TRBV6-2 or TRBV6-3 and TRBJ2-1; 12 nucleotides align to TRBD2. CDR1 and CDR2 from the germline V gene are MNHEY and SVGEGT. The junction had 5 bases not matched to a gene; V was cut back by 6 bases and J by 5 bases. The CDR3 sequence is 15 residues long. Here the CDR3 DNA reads TGTGCCAGCAGGTGGACTAGCGGGGTGAACAATGAGCAGTTCTTC. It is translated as CASRWTSGVNNEQFF.

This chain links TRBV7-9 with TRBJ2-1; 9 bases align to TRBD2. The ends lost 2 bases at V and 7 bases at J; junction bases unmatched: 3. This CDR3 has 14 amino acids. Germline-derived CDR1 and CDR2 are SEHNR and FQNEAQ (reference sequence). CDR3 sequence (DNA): TGTGCCAGCAGCTTAAGCGGGAGGTTGAATGAGCAGTTCTTC. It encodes CASSLSGRLNEQFF.